This entry lists 26 T cell receptor beta chains sequenced from one sample in a study of cytomegalovirus exposure and HLA in healthy donors. Amplification used 60 Vbeta primers and 13 Jbeta primers. Here immunoSEQ multiplex PCR was the method, and the copy in TCRdb shows in-frame clones only, minus some. The sample holds around 150,000 clones. The sample taken for sequencing was PBMCs. The origin of the receptors is an older woman in good health and CMV-seronegative.

The rearrangement links TRBV7-2 to TRBJ1-1, with 7 bases fitting TRBD1. Germline CDR1 reads SGHTA; CDR2 reads FQGNSA. After removal of 2 bases from V and 1 base from J, the junction contained 7 bases not matched to a gene. The CDR3 sequence is 16 residues long. The CDR3 DNA sequence: TGTGCCAGCAGCTTAACGCCAGGGGGATGGAACACTGAAGCTTTCTTT. Translated: CASSLTPGGWNTEAFF.

The chain combines TRBV7-3 with TRBJ2-7; a possible D gene is TRBD1 (6 bases). The CDR3 sequence is 15 residues long. In germline, CDR1 is SGHTA, CDR2 FQGTGA. The V end was cut by 5 bases, the J end by 4 bases, with 18 bases between. CDR3 residues: CASSLFWGPKYEQYF. The DNA for the CDR3 is TGTGCCAGCAGCCTTTTCTGGGGGCCCAAGTACGAGCAGTACTTC.

This chain connects TRBV27 to TRBJ2-7; 7 nucleotides match TRBD1. Germline V gene data show CDR1 as MNHEY and CDR2 as SMNVEV (reference sequence). There are 14 residues in the CDR3. Germline trimming cut 6 bases from V and 2 bases from J; bases unmatched to any gene: 7. CDR3 in amino acids: CASRIRGGPYEQYF. The CDR3 DNA reads TGTGCCAGCAGAATAAGAGGGGGCCCCTACGAGCAGTACTTC.

The J gene is TRBJ2-7, the V gene TRBV6-5; the D gene is possibly TRBD2 (7 bases). Trimming left V 0 bases short and J 6 bases short, with 9 bases between. Germline CDR1 and CDR2: MNHEY and SVGAGI. The CDR3 runs to 13 residues. The CDR3 region is CASSYSRGPEQYF. The DNA for the CDR3 is TGTGCCAGCAGTTACTCGCGGGGGCCCGAGCAGTACTTC.

The chain combines TRBV10-1 with TRBJ2-2; the D is unclear. The CDR3 loop spans 13 amino acids. With 4 bases removed from V and 6 bases from J, the gap between germline ends came to 9 bases. Germline values: CDR1 WNHNN, CDR2 SYGVQD (reference sequence). CDR3 loop: CASSVYSSGELFF. The CDR3 DNA is TGCGCCAGCAGTGTCTATAGCTCCGGGGAGCTGTTTTTT.

The chain has TRBV6-5 and TRBJ2-7, with 12 positions matching TRBD2. Germline V gene sequence: CDR1 MNHEY, CDR2 SVGAGI. The CDR3 sequence is 15 residues long. Unmatched junction bases numbered 6, after V lost 4 bases and J lost 5 bases. CDR3 sequence reads: CASSFGLAGTHEQYF. The CDR3 DNA reads as TGTGCCAGCAGTTTTGGACTAGCGGGAACTCACGAGCAGTACTTC.

The V and J genes are TRBV10-1 and TRBJ1-4, with TRBD1 as a possible D gene (6 bases). Trimming pared 4 bases from V and 7 bases from J, leaving 13 bases between. Germline CDR1 reads WNHNN; CDR2 reads SYGVQD (reference sequence). This CDR3 is built from 14 residues. The CDR3, as DNA: TGCGCCAGCAGTGCCGAGCCCAGGGGTGAAAAACTGTTTTTT. It is translated as CASSAEPRGEKLFF.

The rearrangement uses TRBV7-9 and TRBJ2-1; 10 bases align to TRBD2. The trim removed 8 bases at V and 7 bases at J, leaving 11 bases unmatched. Germline-derived CDR1 and CDR2 are SEHNR and FQNEAQ (reference sequence). This CDR3 region has 15 residues. This CDR3 reads CASVLAGAKRNEQFF. The CDR3 DNA follows: TGTGCCAGCGTTCTAGCGGGGGCAAAGAGGAATGAGCAGTTCTTC.

V gene TRBV15 combines with J gene TRBJ1-1; 11 nucleotides agree with TRBD1. V dropped 5 bases and J dropped 1; count of bases not matched to a gene: 3. This CDR3 has 15 residues. CDR1 is LNHNV and CDR2 is YYDKDF in the germline V gene (reference sequence). The CDR3 loop is CATSRGTGGNTEAFF. CDR3 in DNA: TGTGCCACCAGCCGGGGGACAGGGGGGAACACTGAAGCTTTCTTT.

The V call is TRBV19, the J call TRBJ2-5, with D hard to call. The CDR3 sequence is 13 residues long. Trimming removed 8 bases from V and 0 bases from J, with 10 bases in between. Per the germline V gene, CDR1 is LNHDA and CDR2 is SQIVND (reference sequence). DNA for the CDR3: TGTGCCAGTCGCCATGCTAACCAAGAGACCCAGTACTTC. Translated, it gives CASRHANQETQYF.

This chain links TRBV14 with TRBJ2-7; D is uncertain. In germline, CDR1 is SGHDN, CDR2 FVKESK. Trimming removed 0 bases at V and 5 bases at J, with 11 bases between. The CDR3 covers 14 residues. CDR3 sequence: CASSQDPRVHEQYF. The DNA for the CDR3 is TGTGCCAGCAGCCAAGATCCAAGAGTGCACGAGCAGTACTTC.

The chain carries TRBV30 and TRBJ2-1, with a tentative D call TRBD1 (5 bases). The V end was cut by 1 base, the J end by 9 bases, with 13 bases between. Per the germline V gene, CDR1 is GTSNPN and CDR2 is SVGIG (reference sequence). This CDR3 spans 13 amino acids. For the CDR3, the DNA is TGTGCCTGGAGTGGTCCTCAGGGCCGTGAGCAGTTCTTC. Translating it yields CAWSGPQGREQFF.

This chain links TRBV7-3 with TRBJ2-3; a possible D gene is TRBD1 (5 bases). The CDR3 is 13 residues long. Germline assignment: CDR1 SGHTA and CDR2 FQGTGA. Trimming pared 4 bases from V and 3 bases from J, leaving 8 bases between. Here the CDR3 reads CASSSAGTDTQYF. CDR3 in DNA: TGTGCCAGCAGCTCCGCAGGGACAGATACGCAGTATTTT.

The chain joins TRBV28 to TRBJ2-3, with D uncertain. The V end was cut by 8 bases, the J end by 5 bases, with 5 bases between. This CDR3 region has 10 residues. Germline V gene lookup returns CDR1 MDHEN and CDR2 SYDVKM. CDR3 protein: CASLGDTQYF. CDR3 sequence (DNA): TGTGCCAGCCTCGGAGATACGCAGTATTTT. Variable domain in full (rest from reference TRBV28 and TRBJ2-3): DVKVTQSSRYLVKRTGEKVFLECVQDMDHENMFWYRQDPGLGLRLIYFSYDVKMKEKGDIPEGYSVSREKKERFSLILESASTNQTSMYLCASLGDTQYFGPGTRLTVL.

J is TRBJ1-2 and V is TRBV5-1, with D hard to call. The V gene lost 4 bases and the J gene lost 2 bases, with 12 bases spanning the gap. Germline V gene data show CDR1 as SGHRS and CDR2 as YFSETQ. This CDR3 is 14 amino acids long. CDR3 sequence: CASSTTGSNYGYTF. For the CDR3, the DNA is TGCGCCAGCAGCACAACCGGGAGCAACTATGGCTACACCTTC.

The chain uses TRBV19 and TRBJ1-5, with unresolved D. Trimming took 7 bases from V and 0 from J, leaving 16 bases between them. Germline values: CDR1 LNHDA, CDR2 SQIVND (reference sequence). The CDR3 is made up of 16 amino acids. The CDR3 region is CASTPRRQNSNQPQHF. The CDR3, as DNA: TGTGCCAGTACTCCCAGGCGACAAAATAGCAATCAGCCCCAGCATTTT.

CDR3 protein: CASGSDRGIWETGELFF. The CDR3 DNA reads TGTGCTAGTGGATCCGACAGGGGGATTTGGGAAACCGGGGAGCTGTTTTTT. The chain has TRBV12-5 and TRBJ2-2, with 9 bases lining up with TRBD1. The CDR3 is 17 residues long. V gave up 6 bases and J gave up 5 bases; unmatched junction bases: 13. CDR1 and CDR2 (germline): LGHNT, FRNRAP. The whole variable domain, filled in from reference TRBV12-5 and TRBJ2-2, reads DARVTQTPRHKVTEMGQEVTMRCQPILGHNTVFWYRQTMMQGLELLAYFRNRAPLDDSGMPKDRFSAEMPDATLATLKIQPSEPRDSAVYFCASGSDRGIWETGELFFGEGSRLTVL.

This chain joins TRBV5-6 and TRBJ2-6, with D perhaps matching TRBD1 (5 bases). The CDR3 has 16 residues. Trimming stripped 0 bases from V and 5 bases from J, with 12 bases between. Germline assignment: CDR1 SGHDT and CDR2 YYEEEE. CDR3 coding DNA: TGTGCCAGCAGCTTGGTAGTGGGGCCGCGGGCCAACGTCCTGACTTTC. This encodes CASSLVVGPRANVLTF.

The genes are TRBV27 and TRBJ2-5, with D possibly being TRBD2 (5 bases). Germline CDR1 MNHEY, CDR2 SMNVEV (reference sequence). CDR3 length: 15 residues. V lost 2 bases to trimming and J lost 5 bases, with 15 bases between them. Written as DNA, the CDR3 is TGTGCCAGCAGTTTACGACGGACTGGTGGGGAGACCCAGTACTTC. Encoded protein: CASSLRRTGGETQYF.

The rearrangement uses TRBV5-1 and TRBJ1-2, with 7 bases fitting TRBD1. Germline V gene lookup returns CDR1 SGHRS and CDR2 YFSETQ. Trimming cost V 5 bases and J 8 bases; bases outside gene matches: 15. This CDR3 comprises 15 residues. The CDR3 nucleotides read TGCGCCAGCAGATTGAATCCCGGGACAGAATGGGGCTACACCTTC. Translated: CASRLNPGTEWGYTF. Together with reference TRBV5-1 and TRBJ1-2, the CDR3 gives the full variable domain: KAGVTQTPRYLIKTRGQQVTLSCSPISGHRSVSWYQQTPGQGLQFLFEYFSETQRNKGNFPGRFSGRQFSNSRSEMNVSTLELGDSALYLCASRLNPGTEWGYTFGSGTRLTVV.

The rearrangement joins TRBV4-2 to TRBJ2-7, with TRBD2 matching 10 bases. The germline V gene has CDR1 LGHNA and CDR2 YNFKEQ. This CDR3 contains 16 residues. The V and J ends lost 8 bases and 5 bases, in that order; junction bases with no gene match: 15. The CDR3 DNA is TGTGCCAGCTCTCGCGCCGATCTAGCGGGAGTTGACGAGCAGTACTTC. This gives the protein CASSRADLAGVDEQYF.

Written as DNA, the CDR3 is TGTGCCAGCAGCTCCCCAGGCACCGGGGAGCTGTTTTTT. This encodes CASSSPGTGELFF. This chain connects TRBV11-2 to TRBJ2-2; D remains ambiguous. The V gene lost 4 bases and the J gene lost 4 bases, with 7 bases spanning the gap. Germline-derived CDR1 and CDR2 are SGHAT and FQNNGV. The CDR3 loop spans 13 amino acids.

The chain employs TRBV6-5 and TRBJ2-1; D gene unclear. V gave up 6 bases and J gave up 2 bases, with 8 bases separating them. Germline V gives CDR1 MNHEY, CDR2 SVGAGI. The CDR3 runs to 13 residues. CDR3 loop: CASSPRTYNEQFF. The CDR3 DNA is TGTGCCAGCAGCCCGAGGACCTACAATGAGCAGTTCTTC.

This chain connects TRBV7-6 to TRBJ2-7; 8 bases are a match to TRBD1. The germline V gene encodes CDR1 SGHVS and CDR2 FNYEAQ. CDR3 length equals 15 residues. V lost 4 bases to trimming and J lost 5 bases; unmatched junction nucleotides: 10. CDR3 sequence reads: CASSWRPEQGDEQYF. The DNA for the CDR3 is TGTGCCAGCAGCTGGAGACCGGAACAGGGGGACGAGCAGTACTTC. The entire variable domain, with the rest obtained from reference TRBV7-6 and TRBJ2-7, is as follows: GAGVSQSPRYKVTKRGQDVALRCDPISGHVSLYWYRQALGQGPEFLTYFNYEAQQDKSGLPNDRFSAERPEGSISTLTIQRTEQRDSAMYRCASSWRPEQGDEQYFGPGTRLTVT.

V is TRBV10-2 and J is TRBJ2-7, with 13 positions matching TRBD2. V trimming: 4 bases; J trimming: 2 bases; junction bases outside the gene matches: 2. CDR3 length: 15 amino acids. The V gene's germline CDR1 is WSHSY and CDR2 SAAADI. DNA for the CDR3: TGCGCCAGCAGTGCAACTAGCGGGGGGGCCTACGAGCAGTACTTC. This gives the protein CASSATSGGAYEQYF.

V and J are TRBV18 and TRBJ2-5; tentative D call: TRBD2 (6 bases). V lost 3 bases and J 1 base, leaving 12 bases between the germline ends. Germline loops: CDR1 KGHSH, CDR2 LQKENI. This CDR3 contains 15 residues. The CDR3 is CASSPRRGGQETQYF. In nucleotides, the CDR3 is TGTGCCAGCTCACCGAGGAGGGGCGGCCAAGAGACCCAGTACTTC.